This T cell receptor (beta chain) was identified in a study of CD8 T cells in Susac syndrome (dated by TCRdb to between 2017 and 2020). In the study overall: Among the sequenced Susac syndrome patients, more than five had clinically active disease and about 8 were in clinical remission. At blood withdrawal, Susac syndrome patients were therapy-naive, treated with corticosteroids (with IVIg additionally given to some), or treated with IVIg alone. Whether CD8+ T cell activation and differentiation in Susac syndrome was antigen driven was tested using repertoire sequencing. What the authors observed across the whole study: No clonal expansion was detected in the CD4+ T cell repertoire of Susac syndrome patients. The study acknowledged that relatively few individuals were included in the TCR sequencing and HLA analysis.

RNA was extracted with the RNeasy kit and about 0.5 to 1 ug was reverse transcribed using random hexamers. The immunoSEQ multiplex PCR assay, covering 54 Vbeta and 13 Jbeta segments, was used to amplify TCR beta CDR3 regions. PCR amplification bias was corrected using a synthetic template baseline for primer optimization and computational correction. From the authors' description of their analysis: Reads were assigned to V, D and J genes according to IMGT and analyzed in immunoSEQ Analyzer, with only productive sequences retained. To calculate clonality, Shannon entropy was normalized by log2 of the number of productive unique sequences and then subtracted from one. For each patient and control, public and private clones were evaluated within the 100 most prevalent clones. A clone was defined as Susac-specific if it was absent from the healthy and MS cohorts, from over a thousand published viral clones and from other ImmuneACCESS disease sequences. In-frame beta chains were kept once TCRdb had trimmed the public reads at Q25 with fastp and called clones with MiXCR. CDR3 protein duplicates are merged, each entry listing the most common genes and DNA. The V and J calls reflect TCRdb's pipeline rather than the authors' work. This sample comprises under 200,000 distinct CDR3 sequences, 91% of them detected only once. The ten largest account for 0.087% of the sample.

The CDR1 and CDR2 encoded by the germline V gene are SGHAT and FQNNGV. The CDR3, from cysteine to phenylalanine, totals 15 residues. Only the CDR3 part of the read is kept: 45 bases, read in frame from the first base. V lost 3 bases and J lost 0 bases, and the count of bases not matched to a germline gene is 4. Concerning this clonotype itself: There is no known antigen for this receptor. Base qualities are not at hand, and no much larger clone is one base apart.

High-throughput TCR beta sequencing profiled peripheral blood CD8+ and CD4+ T cells from healthy donors, Susac syndrome patients and multiple sclerosis patients. The Susac syndrome patients fulfilled recently defined diagnostic criteria for either definite or probable disease. CD8+ TEMRA cells were enriched by FACS, while bulk CD8+ and CD4+ T cells were purified by magnetic negative isolation. Blood was drawn into EDTA tubes, processed within 24 hours, and PBMCs were isolated by density gradient centrifugation. PBMCs intended for TCR sequencing were frozen in liquid nitrogen and were later thawed in a 37 degrees C water bath. Purity of sorted or isolated CD4+, CD8+ and CD8+ TEMRA cells was at least 90%.

The chain was built from TRBV11-2 and TRBJ2-7; 8 bases in the junction line up with TRBD2. The source of this sequence is a human donor with Susac syndrome. The sequenced material came from CD4+ T cells from PBMCs. This receptor has the CDR3 CASSFLAGFSYEQYF. The sequenced DNA: TGTGCCAGCAGCTTCTTAGCGGGATTCTCCTACGAGCAGTACTTC.